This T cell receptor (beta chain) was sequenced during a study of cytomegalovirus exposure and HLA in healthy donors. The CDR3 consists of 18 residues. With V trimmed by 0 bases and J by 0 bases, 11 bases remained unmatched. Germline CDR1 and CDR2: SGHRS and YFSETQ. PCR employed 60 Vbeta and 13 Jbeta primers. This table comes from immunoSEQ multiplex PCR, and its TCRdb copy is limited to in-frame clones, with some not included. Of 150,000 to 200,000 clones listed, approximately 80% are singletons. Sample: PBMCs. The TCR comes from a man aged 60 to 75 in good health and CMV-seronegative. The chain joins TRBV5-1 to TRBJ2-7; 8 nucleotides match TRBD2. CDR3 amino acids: CASSLGSGGPRSSYEQYF. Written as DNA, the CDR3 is TGCGCCAGCAGCTTGGGAAGCGGGGGACCGAGGAGCTCCTACGAGCAGTACTTC.